This T cell receptor (beta chain) originates from a study of T cells in Graves' hyperthyroidism and ophthalmopathy. Study as a whole: Before any treatment, at initial diagnosis, peripheral blood was collected. Study-wide results and caveats: Prediction of ophthalmopathy progression came a median roughly 7.1 months pre-onset. Most clonotypes expanded in the thyroid (above 0.001) were also present in blood.

Amplification of TCR beta CDR3 regions used RNA as the template. RT-PCR in the first round (using the HTBI primer set) targeted the TCR CDR3. TCRdb re-called the multiplex PCR reads with MiXCR, one entry per CDR3 protein. Of hundreds of thousands of distinct CDR3 sequences detected, around 15% appear once; the ten largest clones hold less than 4.5%. CDR1 is MNHNS, CDR2 SASEGT, per germline. Deletions cut 6 bases from V and 0 bases from J, with 15 bases between. This CDR3 is built from 16 residues. Each patient was aged 18 to 65 and had newly diagnosed hyperthyroidism of under 2 months' duration. This clonotype occurred many times. No antigen is known for it.

The chain uses TRBV6-1 and TRBJ2-4; either TRBD1 or TRBD2 may fit D (6 bases each). Sequenced: blood. This TCR was sampled from a woman between 25 and 40 years old with Graves' hyperthyroidism. CDR3 in DNA: TGTGCCAGCAGGGGGGGCGTGGGACTAGCCAAAAACATTCAGTACTTC. Amino acids: CASRGGVGLAKNIQYF.